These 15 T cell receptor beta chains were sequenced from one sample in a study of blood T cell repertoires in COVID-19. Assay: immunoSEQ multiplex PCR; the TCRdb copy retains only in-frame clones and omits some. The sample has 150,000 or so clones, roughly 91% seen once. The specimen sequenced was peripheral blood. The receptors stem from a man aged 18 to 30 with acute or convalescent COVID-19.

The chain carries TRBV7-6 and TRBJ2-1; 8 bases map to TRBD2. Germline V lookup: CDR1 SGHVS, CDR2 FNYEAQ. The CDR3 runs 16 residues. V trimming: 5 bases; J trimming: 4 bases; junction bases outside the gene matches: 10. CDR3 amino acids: CASSPLAANSYNEQFF. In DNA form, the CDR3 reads TGTGCCAGCAGCCCACTAGCGGCCAACTCATACAATGAGCAGTTCTTC.

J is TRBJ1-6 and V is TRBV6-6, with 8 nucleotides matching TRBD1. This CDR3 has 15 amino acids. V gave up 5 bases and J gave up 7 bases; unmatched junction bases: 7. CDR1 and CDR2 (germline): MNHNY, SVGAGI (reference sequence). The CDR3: CASSGGQGRNSPLHF. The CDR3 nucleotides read TGTGCCAGCAGTGGAGGACAGGGAAGGAATTCACCCCTCCACTTT.

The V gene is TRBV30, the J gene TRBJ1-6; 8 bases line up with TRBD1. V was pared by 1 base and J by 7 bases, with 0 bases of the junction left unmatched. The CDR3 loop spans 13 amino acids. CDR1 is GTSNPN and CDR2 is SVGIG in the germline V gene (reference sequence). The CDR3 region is CAWSGQGNSPLHF. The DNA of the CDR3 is TGTGCCTGGAGTGGACAGGGGAATTCACCCCTCCACTTT.

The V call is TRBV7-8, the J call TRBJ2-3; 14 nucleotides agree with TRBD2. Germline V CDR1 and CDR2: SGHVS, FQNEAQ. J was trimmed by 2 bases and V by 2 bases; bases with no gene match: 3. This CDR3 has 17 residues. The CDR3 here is CASSLSGLAGVTDTQYF. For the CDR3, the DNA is TGTGCCAGCAGCTTATCGGGACTAGCGGGGGTCACAGATACGCAGTATTTT.

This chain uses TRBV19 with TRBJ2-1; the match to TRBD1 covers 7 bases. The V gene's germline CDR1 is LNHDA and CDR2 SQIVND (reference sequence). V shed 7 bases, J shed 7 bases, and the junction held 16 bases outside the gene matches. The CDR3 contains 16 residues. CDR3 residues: CASTSRGRQGQNEQFF. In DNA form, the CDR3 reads TGTGCCAGTACCTCGAGGGGTCGACAGGGCCAGAATGAGCAGTTCTTC.

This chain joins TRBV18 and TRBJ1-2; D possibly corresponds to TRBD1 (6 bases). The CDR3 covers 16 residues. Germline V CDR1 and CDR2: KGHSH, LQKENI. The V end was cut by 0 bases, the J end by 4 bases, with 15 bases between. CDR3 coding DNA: TGTGCCAGCTCACCACCTGGGGGGGCGAGGGGCTATGGCTACACCTTC. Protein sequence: CASSPPGGARGYGYTF.

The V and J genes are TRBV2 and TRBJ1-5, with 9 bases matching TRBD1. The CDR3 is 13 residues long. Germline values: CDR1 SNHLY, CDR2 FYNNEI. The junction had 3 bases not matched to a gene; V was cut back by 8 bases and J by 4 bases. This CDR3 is CASGTGQNQPQHF. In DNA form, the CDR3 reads TGTGCCAGCGGGACAGGGCAAAATCAGCCCCAGCATTTT.

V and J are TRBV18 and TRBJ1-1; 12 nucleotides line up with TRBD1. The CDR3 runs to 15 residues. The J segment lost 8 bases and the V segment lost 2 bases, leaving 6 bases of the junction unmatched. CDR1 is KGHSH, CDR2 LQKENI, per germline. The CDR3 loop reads CASSPGTGGAWEAFF. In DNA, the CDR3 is TGTGCCAGCTCACCAGGGACAGGGGGCGCATGGGAAGCTTTCTTT.

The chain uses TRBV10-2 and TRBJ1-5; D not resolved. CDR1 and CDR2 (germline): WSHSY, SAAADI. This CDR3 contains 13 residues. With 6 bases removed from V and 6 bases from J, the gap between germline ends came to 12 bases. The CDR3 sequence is CASSQLEAQPQHF. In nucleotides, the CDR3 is TGCGCCAGCAGCCAACTTGAAGCTCAGCCCCAGCATTTT.

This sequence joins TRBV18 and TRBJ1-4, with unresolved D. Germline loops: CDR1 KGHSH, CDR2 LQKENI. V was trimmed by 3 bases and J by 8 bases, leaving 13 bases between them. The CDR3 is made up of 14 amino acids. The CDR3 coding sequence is TGTGCCAGCTCACCTGGCCTGGCGGGAGAAAAACTGTTTTTT. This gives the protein CASSPGLAGEKLFF.

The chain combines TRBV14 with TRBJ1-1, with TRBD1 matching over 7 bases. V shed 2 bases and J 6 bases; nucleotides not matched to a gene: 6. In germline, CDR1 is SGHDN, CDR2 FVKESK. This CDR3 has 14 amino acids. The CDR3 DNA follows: TGTGCCAGCAGCCAATTGTACAGGGGTGCTGAAGCTTTCTTT. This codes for CASSQLYRGAEAFF.

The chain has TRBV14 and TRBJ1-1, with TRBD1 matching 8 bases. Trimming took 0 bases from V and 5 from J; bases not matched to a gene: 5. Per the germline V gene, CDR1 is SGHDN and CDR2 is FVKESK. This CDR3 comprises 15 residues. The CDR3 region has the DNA TGTGCCAGCAGCCAAGAGCAGGGGGCATGGACTGAAGCTTTCTTT. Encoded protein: CASSQEQGAWTEAFF. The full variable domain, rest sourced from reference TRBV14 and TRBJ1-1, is EAGVTQFPSHSVIEKGQTVTLRCDPISGHDNLYWYRRVMGKEIKFLLHFVKESKQDESGMPNNRFLAERTGGTYSTLKVQPAELEDSGVYFCASSQEQGAWTEAFFGQGTRLTVV.

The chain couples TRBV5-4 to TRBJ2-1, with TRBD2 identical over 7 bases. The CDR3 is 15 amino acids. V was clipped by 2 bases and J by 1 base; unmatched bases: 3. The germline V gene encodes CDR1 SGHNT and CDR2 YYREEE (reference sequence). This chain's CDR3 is CASSLAGPSYNEQFF. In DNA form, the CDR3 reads TGTGCCAGCAGCTTAGCGGGACCTTCCTACAATGAGCAGTTCTTC. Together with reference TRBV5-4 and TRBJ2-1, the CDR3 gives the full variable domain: ETGVTQSPTHLIKTRGQQVTLRCSSQSGHNTVSWYQQALGQGPQFIFQYYREEENGRGNFPPRFSGLQFPNYSSELNVNALELDDSALYLCASSLAGPSYNEQFFGPGTRLTVL.

DNA for the CDR3: TGTGCCAGCTCACCGTCCCAGGGACTAACGTCTCGGGAGACCCAGTACTTC. Encoded protein: CASSPSQGLTSRETQYF. This chain uses TRBV18 with TRBJ2-5; 7 nucleotides agree with TRBD2. V shed 3 bases and J 5 bases; nucleotides not matched to a gene: 15. This CDR3 region has 17 residues. The germline V gene has CDR1 KGHSH and CDR2 LQKENI.

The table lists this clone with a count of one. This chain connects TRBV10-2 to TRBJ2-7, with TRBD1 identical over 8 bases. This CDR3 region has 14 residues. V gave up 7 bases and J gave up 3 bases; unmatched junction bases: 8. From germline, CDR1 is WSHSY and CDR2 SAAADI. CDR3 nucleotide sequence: TGCGCCAGCAAACTCCCGGGACAGGTCTACGAGCAGTACTTC. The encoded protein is CASKLPGQVYEQYF.